This is a list of T cell receptor beta chains from one sample in a study of cytomegalovirus exposure and HLA in healthy donors. Produced via immunoSEQ multiplex PCR; TCRdb's table is partial and in-frame only. The data contain about 60,000 clones, approximately 79% of them singletons. Sequenced input: PBMCs. Receptor source: a woman younger than 45 in good health and CMV-seronegative. The CDR3 runs from the conserved cysteine through the conserved F or W. Each record gives: V gene, D gene, clone size, J gene, CDR3 DNA, CDR3 protein. The D gene is left open where the match is weak. The size entry is marked missing in some rows and otherwise reads once, few, many or a size class.

v_call: TRBV7-2
d_call: -
clone_size: -
j_call: TRBJ2-7
cdr3_nt: TGTGCCAGCAGCTTTTACAGGGGCGGGGCGTCCTACGAGCAGTACTTC
cdr3_aa: CASSFYRGGASYEQYF

v_call: TRBV13
d_call: TRBD2
clone_size: -
j_call: TRBJ2-1
cdr3_nt: TGTGCCAGCAGCTCTATGCGGGAGGGGGGCTACAATGAGCAGTTCTTC
cdr3_aa: CASSSMREGGYNEQFF

v_call: TRBV5-4
d_call: -
clone_size: -
j_call: TRBJ2-3
cdr3_nt: TGTGCCAGCAGCTTGGCCCTACAGCCAAGCACAGATACGCAGTATTTT
cdr3_aa: CASSLALQPSTDTQYF

v_call: TRBV5-4
d_call: -
clone_size: once
j_call: TRBJ2-7
cdr3_nt: TGTGCCAGCAGCTTGCCAGGAACTTCCTACGAGCAGTACTTC
cdr3_aa: CASSLPGTSYEQYF

v_call: TRBV9
d_call: -
clone_size: -
j_call: TRBJ2-1
cdr3_nt: TGTGCCAGCAGCGTAGCTCCATCTACTGAGCAGTTCTTC
cdr3_aa: CASSVAPSTEQFF

v_call: TRBV4-3
d_call: TRBD1
clone_size: -
j_call: TRBJ1-2
cdr3_nt: TGCGCCAGCAGACAGGACAGGGCCCGTAACTATGGCTACACCTTC
cdr3_aa: CASRQDRARNYGYTF

v_call: TRBV7-2
d_call: TRBD1
clone_size: -
j_call: TRBJ2-3
cdr3_nt: TGTGCCAGCAGCAAAAACAGGGGGGCCACAGATACGCAGTATTTT
cdr3_aa: CASSKNRGATDTQYF

v_call: TRBV19
d_call: -
clone_size: -
j_call: TRBJ1-3
cdr3_nt: TGTGCCACCACCGGGACTCTACCCGAGGCAGGAAACACCATATATTTT
cdr3_aa: CATTGTLPEAGNTIYF

v_call: TRBV11-2
d_call: -
clone_size: -
j_call: TRBJ2-3
cdr3_nt: TGTGCCAGCAGCTTACATTCAGGTCCAGGAGATACGCAGTATTTT
cdr3_aa: CASSLHSGPGDTQYF

v_call: TRBV7-2
d_call: TRBD1
clone_size: -
j_call: TRBJ1-4
cdr3_nt: TGTGCCAGCAGCTCCCGGGACAGGGTTTATAATGAAAAACTGTTTTTT
cdr3_aa: CASSSRDRVYNEKLFF

v_call: TRBV9
d_call: -
clone_size: -
j_call: TRBJ1-1
cdr3_nt: TGTGCCAGCAGCGTAGCTCCGAACACTGAAGCTTTCTTT
cdr3_aa: CASSVAPNTEAFF

v_call: TRBV7-3
d_call: TRBD2
clone_size: -
j_call: TRBJ2-3
cdr3_nt: TGTGCCAGCAGCTCCGGACTAGCGGGGACAGATACGCAGTATTTT
cdr3_aa: CASSSGLAGTDTQYF

v_call: TRBV6-1
d_call: TRBD2
clone_size: -
j_call: TRBJ2-1
cdr3_nt: TGTGCCAGCAGTGACCTCCATCTAGCGGGGGCAAACAATGAGCAGTTCTTC
cdr3_aa: CASSDLHLAGANNEQFF